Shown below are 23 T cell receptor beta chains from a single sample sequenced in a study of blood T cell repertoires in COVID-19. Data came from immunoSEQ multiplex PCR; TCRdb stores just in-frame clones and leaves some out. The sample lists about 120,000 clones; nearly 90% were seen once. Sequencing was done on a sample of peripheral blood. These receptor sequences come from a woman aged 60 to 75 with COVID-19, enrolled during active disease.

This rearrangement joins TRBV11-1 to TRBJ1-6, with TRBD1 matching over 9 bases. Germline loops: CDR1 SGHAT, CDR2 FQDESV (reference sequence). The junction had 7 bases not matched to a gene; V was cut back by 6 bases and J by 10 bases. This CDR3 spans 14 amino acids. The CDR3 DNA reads TGTGCCAGCAGTCACCGGACAGGGGTCTCACCCCTCCACTTT. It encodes CASSHRTGVSPLHF.

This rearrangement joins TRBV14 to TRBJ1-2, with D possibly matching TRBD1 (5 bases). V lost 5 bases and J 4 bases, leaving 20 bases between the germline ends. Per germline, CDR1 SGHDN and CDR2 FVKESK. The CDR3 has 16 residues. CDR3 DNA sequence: TGTGCCAGCAGCTTGACCGGACAATTCCCCGGCTATGGCTACACCTTC. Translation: CASSLTGQFPGYGYTF.

The CDR3 loop reads CASRSTRGDNEQFF. The CDR3 DNA sequence: TGTGCCAGCAGGTCCACCAGGGGAGACAATGAGCAGTTCTTC. V usage is TRBV7-2 and J usage is TRBJ2-1, with D tentatively TRBD1 (6 bases). The CDR3 contains 14 residues. Germline CDR1 is SGHTA and CDR2 is FQGNSA. V lost 6 bases and J lost 5, with 14 bases in between.

The DNA of the CDR3 is TGTGCCAGCAGCTTAAGTCTAGGGGAGGCGGATACGCAGTATTTT. This encodes CASSLSLGEADTQYF. This chain links TRBV7-2 with TRBJ2-3; tentative D call: TRBD2 (6 bases). This CDR3 spans 15 amino acids. Germline V gene sequence: CDR1 SGHTA, CDR2 FQGNSA. V was cut by 2 bases and J by 6 bases, with 15 bases left in between.

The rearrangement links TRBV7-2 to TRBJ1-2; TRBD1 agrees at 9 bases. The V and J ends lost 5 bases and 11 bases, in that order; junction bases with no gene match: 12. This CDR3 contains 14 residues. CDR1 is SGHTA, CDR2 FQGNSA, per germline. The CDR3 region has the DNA TGTGCCAGCAGCGCACCGGGACAGGGTGTCGGGTACACCTTC. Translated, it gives CASSAPGQGVGYTF. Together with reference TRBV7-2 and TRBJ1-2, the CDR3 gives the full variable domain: GAGVSQSPSNKVTEKGKDVELRCDPISGHTALYWYRQSLGQGLEFLIYFQGNSAPDKSGLPSDRFSAERTGGSVSTLTIQRTQQEDSAVYLCASSAPGQGVGYTFGSGTRLTVV.

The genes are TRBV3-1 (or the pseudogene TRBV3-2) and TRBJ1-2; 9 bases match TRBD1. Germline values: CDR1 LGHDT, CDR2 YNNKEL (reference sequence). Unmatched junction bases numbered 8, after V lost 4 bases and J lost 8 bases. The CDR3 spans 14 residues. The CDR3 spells CASSPTGGAEGYTF. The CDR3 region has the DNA TGTGCCAGCAGCCCTACAGGGGGCGCGGAGGGCTACACCTTC.

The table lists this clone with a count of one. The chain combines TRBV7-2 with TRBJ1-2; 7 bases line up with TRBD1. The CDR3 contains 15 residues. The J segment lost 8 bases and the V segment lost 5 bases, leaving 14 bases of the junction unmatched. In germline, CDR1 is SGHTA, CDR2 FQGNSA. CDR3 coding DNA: TGTGCCAGCAGCCCAGTCGGACAGGCTGGGAGAGGCTACACCTTC. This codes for CASSPVGQAGRGYTF. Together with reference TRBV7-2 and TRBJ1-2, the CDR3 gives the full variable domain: GAGVSQSPSNKVTEKGKDVELRCDPISGHTALYWYRQSLGQGLEFLIYFQGNSAPDKSGLPSDRFSAERTGGSVSTLTIQRTQQEDSAVYLCASSPVGQAGRGYTFGSGTRLTVV.

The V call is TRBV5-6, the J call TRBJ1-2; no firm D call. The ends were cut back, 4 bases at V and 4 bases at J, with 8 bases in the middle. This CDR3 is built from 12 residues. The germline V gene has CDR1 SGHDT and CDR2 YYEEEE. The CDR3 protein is CASSREFYGYTF. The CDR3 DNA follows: TGTGCCAGCAGCAGGGAGTTCTATGGCTACACCTTC.

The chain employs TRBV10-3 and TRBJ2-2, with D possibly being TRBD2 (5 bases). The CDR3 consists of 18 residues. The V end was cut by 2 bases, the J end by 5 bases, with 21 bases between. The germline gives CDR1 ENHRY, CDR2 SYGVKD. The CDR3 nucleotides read TGTGCCATCAGTGAGCTCCCCACGAGGCGGGTGGGGACCGGGGAGCTGTTTTTT. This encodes CAISELPTRRVGTGELFF.

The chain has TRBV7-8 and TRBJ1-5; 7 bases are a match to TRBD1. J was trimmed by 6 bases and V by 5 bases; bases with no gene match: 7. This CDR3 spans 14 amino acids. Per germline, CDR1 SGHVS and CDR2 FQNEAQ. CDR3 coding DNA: TGTGCCAGCAGCATACAACAGGGGTTTCAGCCCCAGCATTTT. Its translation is CASSIQQGFQPQHF.

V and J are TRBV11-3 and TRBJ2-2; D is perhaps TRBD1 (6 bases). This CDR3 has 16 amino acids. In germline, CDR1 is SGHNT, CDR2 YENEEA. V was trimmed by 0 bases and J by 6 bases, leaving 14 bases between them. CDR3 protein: CASSLDQGRGAGELFF. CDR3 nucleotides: TGTGCCAGCAGCTTAGATCAGGGGCGCGGTGCCGGGGAGCTGTTTTTT.

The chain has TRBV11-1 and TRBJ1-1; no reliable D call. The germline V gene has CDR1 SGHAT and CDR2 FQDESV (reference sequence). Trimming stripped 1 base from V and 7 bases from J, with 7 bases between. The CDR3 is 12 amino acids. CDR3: CASSLGVGEAFF. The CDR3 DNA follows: TGTGCCAGCAGCTTAGGAGTCGGTGAAGCTTTCTTT.

CDR3 region: CASSLAISTYEQYF. The CDR3 bases are TGTGCCAGCAGCTTGGCTATATCCACCTACGAGCAGTACTTC. The rearrangement uses TRBV5-4 and TRBJ2-7, with no clear D. Germline CDR1 is SGHNT and CDR2 is YYREEE (reference sequence). V gave up 0 bases and J gave up 2 bases, with 9 bases separating them. The CDR3 has 14 residues. The full variable domain, its missing parts supplied by reference TRBV5-4 and TRBJ2-7, is ETGVTQSPTHLIKTRGQQVTLRCSSQSGHNTVSWYQQALGQGPQFIFQYYREEENGRGNFPPRFSGLQFPNYSSELNVNALELDDSALYLCASSLAISTYEQYFGPGTRLTVT.

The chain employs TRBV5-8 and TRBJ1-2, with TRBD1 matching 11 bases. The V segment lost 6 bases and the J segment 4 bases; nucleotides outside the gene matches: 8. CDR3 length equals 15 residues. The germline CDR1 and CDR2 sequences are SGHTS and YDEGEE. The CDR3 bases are TGTGCCAGCACCCCCGCCGGGACAGGGGGCTATGGCTACACCTTC. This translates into CASTPAGTGGYGYTF. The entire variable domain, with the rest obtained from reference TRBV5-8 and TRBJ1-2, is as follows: EAGVTQSPTHLIKTRGQQATLRCSPISGHTSVYWYQQALGLGLQFLLWYDEGEERNRGNFPPRFSGRQFPNYSSELNVNALELEDSALYLCASTPAGTGGYGYTFGSGTRLTVV.

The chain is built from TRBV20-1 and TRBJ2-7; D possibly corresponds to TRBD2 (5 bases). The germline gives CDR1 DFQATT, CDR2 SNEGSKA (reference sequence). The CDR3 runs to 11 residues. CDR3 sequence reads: CSADGGYEQYF. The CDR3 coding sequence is TGCAGCGCGGATGGAGGCTACGAGCAGTACTTC.

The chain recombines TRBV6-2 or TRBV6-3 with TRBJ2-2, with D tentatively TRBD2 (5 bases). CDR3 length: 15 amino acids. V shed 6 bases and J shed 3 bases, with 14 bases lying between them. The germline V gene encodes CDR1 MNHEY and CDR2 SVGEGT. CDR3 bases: TGTGCCAGCAGCAAGGACTGGACCTACACCGGGGAGCTGTTTTTT. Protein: CASSKDWTYTGELFF.

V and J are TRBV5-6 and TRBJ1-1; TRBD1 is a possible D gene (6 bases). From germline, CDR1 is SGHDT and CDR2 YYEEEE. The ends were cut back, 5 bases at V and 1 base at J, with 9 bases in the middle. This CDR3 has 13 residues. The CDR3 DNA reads TGTGCCAGCAGTCTGACAGGGAACACTGAAGCTTTCTTT. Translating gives CASSLTGNTEAFF. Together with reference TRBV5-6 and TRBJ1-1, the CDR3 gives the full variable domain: DAGVTQSPTHLIKTRGQQVTLRCSPKSGHDTVSWYQQALGQGPQFIFQYYEEEERQRGNFPDRFSGHQFPNYSSELNVNALLLGDSALYLCASSLTGNTEAFFGQGTRLTVV.

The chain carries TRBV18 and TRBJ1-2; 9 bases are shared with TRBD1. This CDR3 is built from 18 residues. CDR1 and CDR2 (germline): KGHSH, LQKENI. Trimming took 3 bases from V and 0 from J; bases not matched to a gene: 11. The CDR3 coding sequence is TGTGCCAGCTCACCGCAAATCCAGACAGGGGGAGCTAACTATGGCTACACCTTC. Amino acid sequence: CASSPQIQTGGANYGYTF.

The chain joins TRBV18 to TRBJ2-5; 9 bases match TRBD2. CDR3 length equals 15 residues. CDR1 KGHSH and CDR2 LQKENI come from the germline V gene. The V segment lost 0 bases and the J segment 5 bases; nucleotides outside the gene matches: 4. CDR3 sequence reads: CASSPPSGGTETQYF. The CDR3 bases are TGTGCCAGCTCACCACCTAGCGGGGGCACCGAGACCCAGTACTTC. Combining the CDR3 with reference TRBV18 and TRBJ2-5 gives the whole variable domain NAGVMQNPRHLVRRRGQEARLRCSPMKGHSHVYWYRQLPEEGLKFMVYLQKENIIDESGMPKERFSAEFPKEGPSILRIQQVVRGDSAAYFCASSPPSGGTETQYFGPGTRLLVL.

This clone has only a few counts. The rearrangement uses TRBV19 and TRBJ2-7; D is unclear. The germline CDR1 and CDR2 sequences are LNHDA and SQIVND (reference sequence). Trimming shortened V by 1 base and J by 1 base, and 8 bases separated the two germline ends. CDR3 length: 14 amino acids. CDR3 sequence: CASSIGPGSYEQYF. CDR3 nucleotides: TGTGCCAGTAGTATAGGTCCCGGGTCCTACGAGCAGTACTTC.

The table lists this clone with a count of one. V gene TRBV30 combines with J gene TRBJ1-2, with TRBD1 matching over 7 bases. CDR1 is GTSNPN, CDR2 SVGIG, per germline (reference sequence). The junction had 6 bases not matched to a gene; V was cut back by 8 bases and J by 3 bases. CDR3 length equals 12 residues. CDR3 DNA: TGTGCCCTGAGGGGGCGCGACTATGGCTACACCTTC. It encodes CALRGRDYGYTF. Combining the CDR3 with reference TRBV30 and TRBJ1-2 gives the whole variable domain SQTIHQWPATLVQPVGSPLSLECTVEGTSNPNLYWYRQAAGRGLQLLFYSVGIGQISSEVPQNLSASRPQDRQFILSSKKLLLSDSGFYLCALRGRDYGYTFGSGTRLTVV.

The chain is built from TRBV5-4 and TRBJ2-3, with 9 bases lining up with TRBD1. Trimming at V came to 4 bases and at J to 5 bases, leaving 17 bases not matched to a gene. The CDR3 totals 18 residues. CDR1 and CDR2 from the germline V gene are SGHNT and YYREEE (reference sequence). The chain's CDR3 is CASSRPGTGPRVGDTQYF. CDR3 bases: TGTGCCAGCAGCCGTCCCGGGACAGGGCCCCGTGTAGGAGATACGCAGTATTTT. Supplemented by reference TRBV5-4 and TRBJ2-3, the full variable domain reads ETGVTQSPTHLIKTRGQQVTLRCSSQSGHNTVSWYQQALGQGPQFIFQYYREEENGRGNFPPRFSGLQFPNYSSELNVNALELDDSALYLCASSRPGTGPRVGDTQYFGPGTRLTVL.

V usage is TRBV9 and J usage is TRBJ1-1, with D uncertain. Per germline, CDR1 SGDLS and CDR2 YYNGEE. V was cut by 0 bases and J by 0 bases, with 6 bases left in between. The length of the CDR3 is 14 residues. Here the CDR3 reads CASSVGSLNTEAFF. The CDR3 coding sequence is TGTGCCAGCAGCGTAGGCAGTTTGAACACTGAAGCTTTCTTT.